The T cell receptor (beta chain) described here comes from a study of beta chain features in type 1 diabetes. Study summary: Similarity in age, gender and cell yields was seen between patients and healthy donors. The study, taken as a whole, reports: Significant though moderate, a shortening of TCRB CDR3s appeared in all four CD4+ subsets of Type 1 diabetes patients.

This clone was picked up a small number of times. Its antigen remains unknown. What was sequenced were expressed TCRB transcripts, since all of the isolated RNA had been reverse transcribed. Sequencing was performed with immunoSEQ multiplex PCR; in TCRdb, only in-frame clones are kept and a portion is missing. The data show roughly 730,000 clones, 13% seen once. Sequencing was carried out using naive CD4+ T cells from blood. The clonotype originates from a man younger than 35 with type 1 diabetes.

The CDR3 nucleotides are TGTGCCACCCCGGGACAGGGTCCTTTGACCCTCCACTTT. Translation: CATPGQGPLTLHF. V gene TRBV6-1 combines with J gene TRBJ1-6; 9 positions match TRBD1. Germline CDR1 reads MNHNS; CDR2 reads SASEGT. The CDR3 is 13 amino acids. The J segment lost 14 bases and the V segment lost 10 bases, leaving 12 bases of the junction unmatched.